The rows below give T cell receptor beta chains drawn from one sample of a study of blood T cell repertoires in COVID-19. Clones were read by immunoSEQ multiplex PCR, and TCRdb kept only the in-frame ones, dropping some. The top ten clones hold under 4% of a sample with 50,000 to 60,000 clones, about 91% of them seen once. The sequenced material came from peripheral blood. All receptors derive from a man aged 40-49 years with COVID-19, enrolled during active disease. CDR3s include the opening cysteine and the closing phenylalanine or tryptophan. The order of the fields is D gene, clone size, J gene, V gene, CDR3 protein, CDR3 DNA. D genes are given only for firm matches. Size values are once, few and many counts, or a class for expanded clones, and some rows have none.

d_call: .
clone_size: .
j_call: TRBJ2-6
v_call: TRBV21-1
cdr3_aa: CASSTRGCQSSGANVLTF
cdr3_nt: TGTGCCAGCAGCACTCGAGGGTGTCAGAGCTCTGGGGCCAACGTCCTGACTTTC

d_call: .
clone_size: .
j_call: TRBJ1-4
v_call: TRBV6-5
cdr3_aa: CASSRVTTNEKLFF
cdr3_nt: TGTGCCAGCAGTCGAGTTACAACTAATGAAAAACTGTTTTTT

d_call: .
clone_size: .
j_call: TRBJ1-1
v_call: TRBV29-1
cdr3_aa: CSVEINREAFF
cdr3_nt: TGCAGCGTTGAGATCAACAGAGAAGCTTTCTTT

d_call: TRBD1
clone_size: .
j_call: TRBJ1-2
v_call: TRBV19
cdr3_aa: CASSSTQGADYGYTF
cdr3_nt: TGTGCCAGTAGTTCTACCCAGGGGGCGGATTATGGCTACACCTTC

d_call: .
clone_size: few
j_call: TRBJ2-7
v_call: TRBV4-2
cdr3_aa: CASSQDTYEQYF
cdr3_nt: TGTGCCAGCAGCCAAGATACCTACGAGCAGTACTTC

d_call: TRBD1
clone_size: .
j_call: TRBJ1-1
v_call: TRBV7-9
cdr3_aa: CASSLVLGQAGNTEAFF
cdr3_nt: TGTGCCAGCAGCTTAGTTCTCGGACAGGCGGGGAACACTGAAGCTTTCTTT

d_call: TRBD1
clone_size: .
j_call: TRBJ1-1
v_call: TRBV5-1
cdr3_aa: CASSITGQGTNTEAFF
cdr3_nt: TGCGCCAGCAGCATCACGGGACAGGGAACGAACACTGAAGCTTTCTTT

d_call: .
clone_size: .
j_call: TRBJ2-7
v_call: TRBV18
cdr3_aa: CASSPTGTYEQYF
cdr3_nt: TGTGCCAGCTCACCAACAGGCACCTACGAGCAGTACTTC

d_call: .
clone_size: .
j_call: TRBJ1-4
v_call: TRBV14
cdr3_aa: CASSQARAALFNEKLFF
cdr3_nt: TGTGCCAGCAGCCAAGCCAGGGCCGCCCTCTTTAATGAAAAACTGTTTTTT

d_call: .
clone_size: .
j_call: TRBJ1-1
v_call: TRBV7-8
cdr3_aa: CASSLYDRGAEAFF
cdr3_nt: TGTGCCAGCAGCTTATACGACCGGGGGGCTGAAGCTTTCTTT

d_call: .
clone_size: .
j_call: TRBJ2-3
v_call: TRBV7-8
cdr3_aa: CASSLEGVGTDTQYF
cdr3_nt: TGTGCCAGCAGCCTAGAGGGGGTCGGAACAGATACGCAGTATTTT

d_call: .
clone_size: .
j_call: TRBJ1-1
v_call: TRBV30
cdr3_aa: CAWSPDKYTEAFF
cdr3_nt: TGTGCCTGGAGTCCCGACAAATACACTGAAGCTTTCTTT

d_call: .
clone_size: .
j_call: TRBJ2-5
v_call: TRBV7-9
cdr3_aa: CASSSDRLQETQYF
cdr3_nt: TGTGCCAGCAGCTCAGACAGACTCCAAGAGACCCAGTACTTC

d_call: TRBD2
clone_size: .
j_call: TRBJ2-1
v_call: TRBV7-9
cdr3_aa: CASSRRAGVSHNEQFF
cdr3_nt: TGTGCCAGCAGCCGGCGGGCGGGGGTCTCCCACAATGAGCAGTTCTTC

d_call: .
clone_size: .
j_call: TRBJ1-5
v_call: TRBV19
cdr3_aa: CASSILEMSNQPQHF
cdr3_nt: TGTGCCAGTAGTATCCTCGAGATGAGCAATCAGCCCCAGCATTTT

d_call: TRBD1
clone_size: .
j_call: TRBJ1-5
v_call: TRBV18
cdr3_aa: CASSPSRQGWQPQHF
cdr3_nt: TGTGCCAGCTCACCATCCCGACAGGGCTGGCAGCCCCAGCATTTT

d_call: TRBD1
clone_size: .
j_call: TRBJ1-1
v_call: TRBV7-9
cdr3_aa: CASSSGTGSITEAFF
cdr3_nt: TGTGCCAGCAGCTCCGGGACAGGGTCGATCACTGAAGCTTTCTTT

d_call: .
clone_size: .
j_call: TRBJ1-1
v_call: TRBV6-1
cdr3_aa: CASSDHREGAEAFF
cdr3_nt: TGTGCCAGCAGTGACCACAGGGAAGGGGCTGAAGCTTTCTTT

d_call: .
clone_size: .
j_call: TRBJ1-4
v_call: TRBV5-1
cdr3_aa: CASSLGTEKLFF
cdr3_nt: TGCGCCAGCAGCTTGGGGACAGAAAAACTGTTTTTT

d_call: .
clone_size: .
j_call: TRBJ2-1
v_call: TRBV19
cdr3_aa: CASSETTMADEQFF
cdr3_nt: TGTGCCAGTAGTGAGACTACCATGGCCGATGAGCAGTTCTTC

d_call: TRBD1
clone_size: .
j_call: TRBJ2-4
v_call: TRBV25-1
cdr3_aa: CASSPGDRVQNIQYF
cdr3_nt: TGTGCCAGCAGCCCTGGGGACAGGGTCCAAAACATTCAGTACTTC

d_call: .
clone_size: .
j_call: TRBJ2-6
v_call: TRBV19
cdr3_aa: CASTPRSSGANVLTF
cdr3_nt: TGTGCCAGTACGCCTAGGAGCTCTGGGGCCAACGTCCTGACTTTC

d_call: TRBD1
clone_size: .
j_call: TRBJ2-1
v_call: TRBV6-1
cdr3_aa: CASSGTDRGPYNEQFF
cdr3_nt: TGTGCCAGCAGTGGTACGGACAGGGGGCCCTACAATGAGCAGTTCTTC

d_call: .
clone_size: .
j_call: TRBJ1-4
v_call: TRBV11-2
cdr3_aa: CASSGLVATNEKLFF
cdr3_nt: TGTGCCAGCAGTGGCCTAGTTGCAACTAATGAAAAACTGTTTTTT

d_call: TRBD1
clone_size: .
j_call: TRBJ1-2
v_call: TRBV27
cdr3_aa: CASSLSSGQGAHNYGYTF
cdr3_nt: TGTGCCAGCAGTTTATCCTCAGGACAGGGGGCGCATAACTATGGCTACACCTTC

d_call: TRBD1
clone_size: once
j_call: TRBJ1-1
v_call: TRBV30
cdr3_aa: CAWSGTGGTTEAFF
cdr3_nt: TGTGCCTGGAGTGGGACAGGGGGGACCACTGAAGCTTTCTTT

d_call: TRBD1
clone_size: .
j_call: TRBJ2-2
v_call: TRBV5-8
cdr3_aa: CASSLGDRGAGGELFF
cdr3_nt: TGTGCCAGCAGCTTGGGGGACAGGGGAGCCGGCGGGGAGCTGTTTTTT

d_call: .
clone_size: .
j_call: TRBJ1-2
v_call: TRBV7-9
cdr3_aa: CASSLQGRNYGYTF
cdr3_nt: TGTGCCAGCAGCTTACAGGGGCGGAACTATGGCTACACCTTC

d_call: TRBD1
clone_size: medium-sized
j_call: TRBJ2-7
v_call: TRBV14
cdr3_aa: CASSRGGQGAYEQYF
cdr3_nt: TGTGCCAGCAGCCGCGGCGGACAGGGGGCCTACGAGCAGTACTTC

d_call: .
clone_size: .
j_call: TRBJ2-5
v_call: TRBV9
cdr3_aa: CASNMGLPQETQYF
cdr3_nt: TGTGCCAGCAACATGGGACTGCCACAAGAGACCCAGTACTTC

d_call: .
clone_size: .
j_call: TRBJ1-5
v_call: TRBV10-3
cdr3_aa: CAIGEGQSNQPQHF
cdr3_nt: TGTGCCATCGGTGAAGGACAAAGCAATCAGCCCCAGCATTTT

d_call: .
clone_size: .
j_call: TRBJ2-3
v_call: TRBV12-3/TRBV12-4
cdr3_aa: CASSFYVTDTQYF
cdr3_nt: TGTGCCAGCAGTTTTTATGTCACAGATACGCAGTATTTT

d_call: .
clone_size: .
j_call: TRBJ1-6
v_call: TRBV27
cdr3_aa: CASSARTVSYNSPLHF
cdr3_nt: TGTGCCAGCAGTGCCCGCACAGTTTCCTATAATTCACCCCTCCACTTT

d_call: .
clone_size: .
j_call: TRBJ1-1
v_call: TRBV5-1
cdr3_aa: CASSAQGRNTEAFF
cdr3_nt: TGCGCCAGCAGCGCACAGGGCAGGAACACTGAAGCTTTCTTT

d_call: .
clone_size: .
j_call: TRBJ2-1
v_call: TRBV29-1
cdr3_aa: CSVVLRGTYNEQFF
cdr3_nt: TGCAGCGTTGTTCTCCGCGGGACCTACAATGAGCAGTTCTTC

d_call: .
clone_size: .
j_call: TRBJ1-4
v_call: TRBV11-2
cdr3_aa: CASSLRPAGSGLGEKLFF
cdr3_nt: TGTGCCAGCAGCTTAAGGCCCGCAGGGTCAGGACTAGGGGAAAAACTGTTTTTT

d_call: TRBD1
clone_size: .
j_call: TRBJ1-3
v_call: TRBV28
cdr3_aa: CASSHRDRGHTIYF
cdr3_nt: TGTGCCAGCAGTCATCGGGACAGGGGGCACACCATATATTTT

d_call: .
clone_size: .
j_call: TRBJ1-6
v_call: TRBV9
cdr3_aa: CASSPRDTNSPLHF
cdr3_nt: TGTGCCAGCAGCCCCCGGGACACCAATTCACCCCTCCACTTT

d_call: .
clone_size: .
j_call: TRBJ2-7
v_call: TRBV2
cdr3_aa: CASSGLEYEQYF
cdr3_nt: TGTGCCAGCAGTGGGCTAGAGTACGAGCAGTACTTC

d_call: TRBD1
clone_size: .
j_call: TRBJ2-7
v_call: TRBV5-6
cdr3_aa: CASSLEGTGLFYEQYF
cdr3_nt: TGTGCCAGCAGCTTGGAAGGGACAGGGCTTTTCTACGAGCAGTACTTC

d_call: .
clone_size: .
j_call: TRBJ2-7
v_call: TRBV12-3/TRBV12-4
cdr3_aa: CASSSSYEQYF
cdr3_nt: TGTGCCAGCAGTTCTTCTTACGAGCAGTACTTC

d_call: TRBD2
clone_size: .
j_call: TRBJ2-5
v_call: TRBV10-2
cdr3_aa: CASSEQASGRETQYF
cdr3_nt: TGCGCCAGCAGTGAGCAGGCTAGCGGTAGGGAGACCCAGTACTTC

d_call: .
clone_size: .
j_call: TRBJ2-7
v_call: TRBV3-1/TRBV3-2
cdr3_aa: CASSREGENYEQYF
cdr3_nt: TGTGCCAGCAGCCGAGAAGGAGAAAACTACGAGCAGTACTTC

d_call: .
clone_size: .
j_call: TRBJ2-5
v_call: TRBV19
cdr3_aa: CARRAVGGGETQYF
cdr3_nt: TGTGCCCGCCGGGCCGTGGGGGGTGGGGAGACCCAGTACTTC

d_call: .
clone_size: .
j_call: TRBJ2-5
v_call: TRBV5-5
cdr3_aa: CASSLVAGALGRETQYF
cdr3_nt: TGTGCCAGCAGCTTGGTTGCGGGGGCCCTTGGGAGAGAGACCCAGTACTTC

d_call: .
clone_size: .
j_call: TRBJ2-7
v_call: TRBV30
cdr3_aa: CAWSVRGYEQYF
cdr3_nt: TGTGCCTGGAGTGTACGCGGCTACGAGCAGTACTTC

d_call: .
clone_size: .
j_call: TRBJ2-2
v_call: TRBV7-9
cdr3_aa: CASTGADTGELFF
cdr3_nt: TGTGCCAGCACAGGGGCGGACACCGGGGAGCTGTTTTTT

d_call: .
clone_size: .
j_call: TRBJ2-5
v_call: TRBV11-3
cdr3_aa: CATGFQETQYF
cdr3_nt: TGTGCAACCGGTTTCCAAGAGACCCAGTACTTC

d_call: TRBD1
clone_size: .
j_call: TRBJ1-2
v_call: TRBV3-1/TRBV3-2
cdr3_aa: CASSQDNRGNSGYTF
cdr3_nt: TGTGCCAGCAGCCAAGACAACAGGGGGAATAGTGGCTACACCTTC

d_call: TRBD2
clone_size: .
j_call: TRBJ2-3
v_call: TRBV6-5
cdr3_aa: CASRWGGSTDTQYF
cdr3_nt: TGTGCCAGCAGATGGGGGGGAAGCACAGATACGCAGTATTTT

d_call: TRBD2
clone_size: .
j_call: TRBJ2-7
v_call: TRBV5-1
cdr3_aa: CASSSGLAGGYYEQYF
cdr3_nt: TGCGCCAGCAGCTCTGGTTTAGCGGGAGGTTACTACGAGCAGTACTTC

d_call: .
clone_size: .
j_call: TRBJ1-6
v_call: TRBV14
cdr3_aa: CASSLANSPLHF
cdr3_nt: TGTGCCAGCAGCCTTGCGAATTCACCCCTCCACTTT

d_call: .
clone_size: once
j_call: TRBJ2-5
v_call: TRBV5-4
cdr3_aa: CASSPQSRGPQETQYF
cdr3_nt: TGTGCCAGCAGCCCACAAAGCAGGGGTCCCCAAGAGACCCAGTACTTC

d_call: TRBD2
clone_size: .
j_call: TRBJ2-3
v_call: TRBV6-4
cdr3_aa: CASSERTSRLTDTQYF
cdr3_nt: TGTGCCAGCAGTGAAAGGACTAGTCGGTTAACAGATACGCAGTATTTT